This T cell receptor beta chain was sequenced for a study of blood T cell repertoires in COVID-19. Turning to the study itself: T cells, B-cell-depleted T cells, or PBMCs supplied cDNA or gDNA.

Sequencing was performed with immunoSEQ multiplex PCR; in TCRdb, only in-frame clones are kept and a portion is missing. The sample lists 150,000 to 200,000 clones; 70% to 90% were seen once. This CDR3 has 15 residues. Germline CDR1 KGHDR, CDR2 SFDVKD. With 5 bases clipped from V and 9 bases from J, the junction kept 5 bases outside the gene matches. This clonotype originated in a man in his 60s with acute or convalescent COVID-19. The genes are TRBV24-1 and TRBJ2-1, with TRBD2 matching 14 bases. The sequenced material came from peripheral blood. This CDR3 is CATSGGLAGGGEQFF. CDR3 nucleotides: TGTGCCACCAGTGGCGGACTAGCGGGAGGTGGTGAGCAGTTCTTC.